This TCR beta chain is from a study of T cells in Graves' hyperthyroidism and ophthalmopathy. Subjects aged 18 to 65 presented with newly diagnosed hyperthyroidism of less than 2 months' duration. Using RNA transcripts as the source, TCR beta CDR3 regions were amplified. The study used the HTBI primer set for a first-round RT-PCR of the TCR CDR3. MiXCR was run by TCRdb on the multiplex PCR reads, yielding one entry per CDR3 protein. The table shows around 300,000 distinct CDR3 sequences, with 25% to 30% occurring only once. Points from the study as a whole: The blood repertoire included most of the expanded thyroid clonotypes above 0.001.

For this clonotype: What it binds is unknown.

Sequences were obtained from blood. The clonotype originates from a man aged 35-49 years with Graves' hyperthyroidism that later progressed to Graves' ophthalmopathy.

The CDR3 DNA follows: TGTGCCAGCAGTTCAACCGGGACAGGGGGTGACATTCAGTACTTC. Its protein is CASSSTGTGGDIQYF. The chain links TRBV28 to TRBJ2-4; 11 bases map to TRBD1. V was clipped by 4 bases and J by 8 bases; unmatched bases: 7. The CDR3 is 15 amino acids. CDR1 and CDR2 (germline): MDHEN, SYDVKM.